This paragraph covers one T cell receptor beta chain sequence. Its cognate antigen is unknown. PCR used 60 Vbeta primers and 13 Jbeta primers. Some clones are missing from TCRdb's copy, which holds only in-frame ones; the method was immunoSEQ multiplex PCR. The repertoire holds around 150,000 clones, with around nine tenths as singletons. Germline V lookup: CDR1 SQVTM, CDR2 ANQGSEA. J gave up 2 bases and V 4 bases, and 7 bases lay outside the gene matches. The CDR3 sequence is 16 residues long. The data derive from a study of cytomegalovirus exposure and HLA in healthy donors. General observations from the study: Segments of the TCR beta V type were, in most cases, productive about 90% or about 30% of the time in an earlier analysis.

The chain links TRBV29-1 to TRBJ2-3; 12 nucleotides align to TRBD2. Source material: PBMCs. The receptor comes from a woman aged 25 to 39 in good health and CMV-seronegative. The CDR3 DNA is TGCAGCGTTGGGCTAGCGGGGGGGCTGGTCACAGATACGCAGTATTTT. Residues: CSVGLAGGLVTDTQYF.